These 16 T cell receptor beta chains share one sample of origin, sequenced in a study of blood T cell repertoires in COVID-19. Assay used: immunoSEQ multiplex PCR; TCRdb lists only in-frame clones, some missing. The sample consists of over 150,000 clones, about nine tenths of them appearing once. The sequencing input was PBMCs or T cells enriched from blood (not recorded which). All receptors come from a woman aged 18-29 years who had recovered from COVID-19.

The chain uses TRBV2 and TRBJ2-1; D not certain. Trimming cost V 6 bases and J 5 bases, with 14 bases left between them. The germline CDR1 and CDR2 sequences are SNHLY and FYNNEI. The CDR3 covers 14 residues. The CDR3 spells CASSSIPLNNEQFF. DNA of the CDR3: TGTGCCAGCAGCTCTATACCTCTTAACAATGAGCAGTTCTTC.

This clone has just a few counts. The chain carries TRBV19 and TRBJ1-2, with unresolved D. The length of the CDR3 is 11 residues. Germline values: CDR1 LNHDA, CDR2 SQIVND (reference sequence). V was clipped by 4 bases and J by 8 bases, with 8 bases between them. This CDR3 reads CASSRTDGYTF. DNA for the CDR3: TGTGCCAGTAGTAGAACAGACGGCTACACCTTC.

This clone showed up just a few times. The CDR3 nucleotides read TGCAGCGTTGATCCGGACAGGGGCGAAACCCAGTACTTC. Translation gives CSVDPDRGETQYF. The genes are TRBV29-1 and TRBJ2-5; the match to TRBD1 covers 9 bases. CDR3 length: 13 residues. Germline CDR1 SQVTM, CDR2 ANQGSEA. The V and J ends lost 3 bases and 8 bases, in that order; junction bases with no gene match: 7.

This clone came up a few times. This chain joins TRBV19 and TRBJ1-1, with 8 bases that match TRBD1. Per the germline V gene, CDR1 is LNHDA and CDR2 is SQIVND (reference sequence). CDR3 length: 14 residues. The V gene end was trimmed by 6 bases and the J gene end by 0 bases; junction bases not matched to a gene: 3. CDR3 nucleotides: TGTGCCAGTAGCTGGGACAGGATGAACACTGAAGCTTTCTTT. Amino acid sequence: CASSWDRMNTEAFF.

The genes are TRBV11-2 and TRBJ2-3, with D hard to call. Germline assignment: CDR1 SGHAT and CDR2 FQNNGV. This CDR3 has 16 amino acids. Trimming cost V 1 base and J 1 base, with 12 bases left between them. CDR3 residues: CASSLGGNIRTDTQYF. Here the CDR3 DNA reads TGTGCCAGCAGCTTAGGCGGAAACATCCGCACAGATACGCAGTATTTT.

The chain has TRBV5-8 and TRBJ1-1, with D perhaps TRBD1 (5 bases). Germline V CDR1 and CDR2: SGHTS, YDEGEE. There are 15 residues in the CDR3. Between the trimmed V and J ends, which lost 4 bases and 5 bases, there was a span of 18 bases. Here the CDR3 reads CASSQIGGGNTEAFF. For the CDR3, the DNA is TGTGCCAGCAGCCAAATTGGGGGAGGAAATACTGAAGCTTTCTTT.

The V gene is TRBV28, the J gene TRBJ1-2; D gene unclear. The ends were cut back, 2 bases at V and 6 bases at J, with 16 bases in the middle. In germline, CDR1 is MDHEN, CDR2 SYDVKM. CDR3 size: 15 residues. The CDR3 here is CASSLGSWVGHGYTF. DNA for the CDR3: TGTGCCAGCAGTTTAGGGAGCTGGGTCGGGCATGGCTACACCTTC.

The V call is TRBV4-2, the J call TRBJ2-5; D is unclear. V lost 0 bases, J lost 3 bases, and 5 bases lay in between. Germline V lookup: CDR1 LGHNA, CDR2 YNFKEQ. The CDR3 sequence is 13 residues long. DNA for the CDR3: TGTGCCAGCAGCCAAGACAGGAAAGAGACCCAGTACTTC. This sequence encodes CASSQDRKETQYF.

This clone is a singleton in its sample. The chain has TRBV12-3 or TRBV12-4 and TRBJ2-1; D might be TRBD2 (6 bases). The V end lost 5 bases, the J end lost 7 bases, and 12 bases lay between the germline ends. This CDR3 comprises 13 residues. CDR3 region: CASSPGTPNEQFF. Here the CDR3 DNA reads TGTGCCAGCAGTCCAGGGACTCCGAATGAGCAGTTCTTC.

V usage is TRBV5-1 and J usage is TRBJ2-2; a possible D gene is TRBD1 (6 bases). Looked up from germline, CDR1 is SGHRS and CDR2 is YFSETQ. The CDR3 totals 14 residues. Deletions cut 2 bases from V and 5 bases from J, with 10 bases between. DNA for the CDR3: TGCGCCAGCAGCTTATTACAGGGAACCGGGGAGCTGTTTTTT. Encoded protein: CASSLLQGTGELFF.

The rearrangement links TRBV11-2 to TRBJ2-6; 7 nucleotides align to TRBD1. This CDR3 spans 19 amino acids. Germline values: CDR1 SGHAT, CDR2 FQNNGV. With 6 bases clipped from V and 2 bases from J, the junction kept 16 bases outside the gene matches. The CDR3: CASREGALSSPPGANVLTF. DNA for the CDR3: TGTGCCAGCAGAGAGGGGGCGCTAAGCTCTCCCCCTGGGGCCAACGTCCTGACTTTC.

The CDR3 DNA reads TGTGCCAGCAGTCCCCCGGGGGAGGGCAATCAGCCCCAGCATTTT. Protein product: CASSPPGEGNQPQHF. V usage is TRBV28 and J usage is TRBJ1-5, with a weak D call TRBD1 (5 bases). V was pared by 5 bases and J by 2 bases, with 13 bases between. In germline, CDR1 is MDHEN, CDR2 SYDVKM. The CDR3 is made up of 15 amino acids.

This clone showed up just once. The V call is TRBV15, the J call TRBJ1-2; 7 bases agree with TRBD1. Germline loops: CDR1 LNHNV, CDR2 YYDKDF (reference sequence). The CDR3 consists of 14 residues. The junction had 12 bases not matched to a gene; V was cut back by 7 bases and J by 7 bases. CDR3 residues: CATTISGGLAGYTF. DNA of the CDR3: TGTGCCACCACGATTTCAGGGGGTCTTGCTGGCTACACCTTC.

This clone occurred once. This chain connects TRBV15 to TRBJ1-5, with 8 positions matching TRBD1. Germline loops: CDR1 LNHNV, CDR2 YYDKDF (reference sequence). This CDR3 has 15 amino acids. V shed 1 base and J 6 bases; nucleotides not matched to a gene: 5. CDR3 protein: CATSRGQGFIQPQHF. CDR3 bases: TGTGCCACCAGCAGAGGACAGGGGTTTATTCAGCCCCAGCATTTT.

The chain combines TRBV7-9 with TRBJ2-5, with 8 bases aligning to TRBD2. Per germline, CDR1 SEHNR and CDR2 FQNEAQ (reference sequence). The J segment lost 4 bases and the V segment lost 4 bases, leaving 5 bases of the junction unmatched. This CDR3 is 14 amino acids long. CDR3: CASSYQSGGETQYF. The CDR3 DNA is TGTGCCAGCAGCTACCAAAGCGGGGGAGAGACCCAGTACTTC.

This chain uses TRBV11-2 with TRBJ1-1; TRBD1 agrees at 10 bases. CDR1 SGHAT and CDR2 FQNNGV come from the germline V gene. V trimming: 2 bases; J trimming: 4 bases; junction bases outside the gene matches: 7. The CDR3 has 16 residues. The CDR3 here is CASSLQDDRGPTEAFF. For the CDR3, the DNA is TGTGCCAGCAGCTTACAAGACGACAGGGGGCCCACTGAAGCTTTCTTT.